The 22 T cell receptor beta chains given below trace back to one sample, sequenced in a study of shared clonotypes between healthy human individuals. Naive CD8 cells lacked CD45RO and underwent positive selection for CCR7, leaving out terminally differentiated effector memory CD45RA+ cells. The protocol was immunoSEQ multiplex PCR, while the TCRdb copy is restricted to in-frame clones and leaves out a portion. The repertoire holds 600,000 or so clones, around 96% seen once, with 0.11% in the top ten. Material: naive CD8+ T cells sorted from blood. The receptors stem from a woman between 25 and 40 years old in good health.

The rearrangement uses TRBV27 and TRBJ1-2; D is perhaps TRBD1 (5 bases). V lost 6 bases and J lost 5, with 19 bases in between. The CDR3 contains 15 residues. The V gene's germline CDR1 is MNHEY and CDR2 SMNVEV (reference sequence). CDR3 residues: CASRPLGGEGYGYTF. CDR3 sequence (DNA): TGTGCCAGCAGGCCCCTGGGAGGGGAGGGGTATGGCTACACCTTC.

This clone was detected only once. The CDR3 DNA follows: TGTGCCAGCAGTTACTCGAGTCGACCCGTGGATACGCAGTATTTT. Translated: CASSYSSRPVDTQYF. The chain has TRBV6-5 and TRBJ2-3; no reliable D call. V dropped 0 bases and J dropped 6 bases, with 13 bases sitting between them. CDR1 MNHEY and CDR2 SVGAGI come from the germline V gene. The length of the CDR3 is 15 residues.

The chain is built from TRBV7-9 and TRBJ1-4, with D perhaps TRBD1 (5 bases). Germline V gene lookup returns CDR1 SEHNR and CDR2 FQNEAQ (reference sequence). V lost 5 bases to trimming and J lost 6 bases, with 13 bases between them. The CDR3 covers 14 residues. The CDR3 sequence: CASSLDTEYEKLFF. The CDR3 DNA sequence: TGTGCCAGCAGCCTGGACACGGAGTATGAAAAACTGTTTTTT.

J is TRBJ2-5 and V is TRBV6-4; 10 nucleotides match TRBD2. The CDR3 has 16 residues. Trimming cost V 7 bases and J 5 bases; bases outside gene matches: 13. CDR1 MRHNA and CDR2 SNTAGT come from the germline V gene. The CDR3 is CASNPKFSGRMETQYF. CDR3 in DNA: TGTGCCAGCAACCCCAAATTTAGCGGGAGGATGGAGACCCAGTACTTC.

The CDR3 DNA follows: TGTGCCAGCAGGTCCTCCGGGCCCCCCTACGAGCAGTACTTC. Encoded protein: CASRSSGPPYEQYF. This chain connects TRBV7-9 to TRBJ2-7, with D hard to call. The CDR3 is 14 amino acids. The germline V and J ends were trimmed by 6 bases and 2 bases, with 14 bases remaining between them. CDR1 is SEHNR and CDR2 is FQNEAQ in the germline V gene (reference sequence).

The chain joins TRBV5-1 to TRBJ1-1; TRBD1 is a possible D gene (6 bases). The CDR3 is 16 amino acids. V lost 7 bases, J lost 2 bases, and 21 bases lay in between. CDR1 and CDR2 (germline): SGHRS, YFSETQ. The CDR3 region has the DNA TGCGCCAGCCAAACAGGGTGGGGGATCGCAAACACTGAAGCTTTCTTT. It encodes CASQTGWGIANTEAFF. Using reference TRBV5-1 and TRBJ1-1 for the parts outside the CDR3, the full variable domain is KAGVTQTPRYLIKTRGQQVTLSCSPISGHRSVSWYQQTPGQGLQFLFEYFSETQRNKGNFPGRFSGRQFSNSRSEMNVSTLELGDSALYLCASQTGWGIANTEAFFGQGTRLTVV.

This chain uses TRBV5-4 with TRBJ1-1; D is unclear. This CDR3 is 14 amino acids long. Germline V gives CDR1 SGHNT, CDR2 YYREEE (reference sequence). Trimming removed 6 bases at V and 5 bases at J, with 17 bases between. The CDR3 DNA reads as TGTGCCAGCACCACCACCGGGTCCAGAACTGAAGCTTTCTTT. Encoded protein: CASTTTGSRTEAFF. Supplemented by reference TRBV5-4 and TRBJ1-1, the full variable domain reads ETGVTQSPTHLIKTRGQQVTLRCSSQSGHNTVSWYQQALGQGPQFIFQYYREEENGRGNFPPRFSGLQFPNYSSELNVNALELDDSALYLCASTTTGSRTEAFFGQGTRLTVV.

V and J are TRBV28 and TRBJ1-4; TRBD1 agrees at 8 bases. The length of the CDR3 is 16 residues. CDR1 is MDHEN and CDR2 is SYDVKM in the germline V gene. V dropped 6 bases and J dropped 6; count of bases not matched to a gene: 12. DNA for the CDR3: TGTGCCAGCAGCCTTACTCGGACAGGGATGGATGAAAAACTGTTTTTT. Residues: CASSLTRTGMDEKLFF.

The chain is built from TRBV9 and TRBJ2-5; 8 nucleotides match TRBD2. Germline V gene data show CDR1 as SGDLS and CDR2 as YYNGEE. V lost 3 bases and J lost 4; bases outside the gene matches: 8. The CDR3 has 15 residues. In DNA form, the CDR3 reads TGTGCCAGCAGCGCCCAAGCGGGAGTCGCAGAGACCCAGTACTTC. Protein sequence: CASSAQAGVAETQYF.

This clone was seen only once. The rearrangement joins TRBV19 to TRBJ2-2; tentatively, D is TRBD1 or TRBD2 (5 bases each). The CDR3 contains 14 residues. Germline loops: CDR1 LNHDA, CDR2 SQIVND (reference sequence). The V gene lost 6 bases and the J gene lost 1 base, with 9 bases spanning the gap. The CDR3 sequence: CASRMGRNTGELFF. In nucleotides, the CDR3 is TGTGCCAGTAGAATGGGACGGAACACCGGGGAGCTGTTTTTT.

This clone was seen just once. The rearrangement links TRBV4-2 to TRBJ2-7; 13 nucleotides match TRBD2. CDR1 LGHNA and CDR2 YNFKEQ come from the germline V gene. V shed 0 bases and J 2 bases; nucleotides not matched to a gene: 4. The CDR3 is 17 residues long. The CDR3 DNA reads TGTGCCAGCAGCCAAGAGGGGACTAGCGGGGTTACCTACGAGCAGTACTTC. As protein: CASSQEGTSGVTYEQYF.

V is TRBV28 and J is TRBJ2-5, with 7 bases aligning to TRBD1. Germline values: CDR1 MDHEN, CDR2 SYDVKM. This CDR3 comprises 14 residues. Unmatched junction bases numbered 6, after V lost 3 bases and J lost 5 bases. The CDR3 DNA follows: TGTGCCAGCAGTTTTAGGGGGCTTCGTGAGACCCAGTACTTC. Encoded protein: CASSFRGLRETQYF. Full variable domain (outside the CDR3, taken from reference TRBV28 and TRBJ2-5): DVKVTQSSRYLVKRTGEKVFLECVQDMDHENMFWYRQDPGLGLRLIYFSYDVKMKEKGDIPEGYSVSREKKERFSLILESASTNQTSMYLCASSFRGLRETQYFGPGTRLLVL.

V is TRBV28 and J is TRBJ1-1; perhaps TRBD1 as D (6 bases). V was shortened by 9 bases and J by 1 base, with 15 bases between the two germline ends. Germline lookup yields CDR1 MDHEN and CDR2 SYDVKM. The CDR3 extends over 14 amino acids. In DNA, the CDR3 is TGTGCCAGTAGTAGGGGGGGCACGAACACTGAAGCTTTCTTT. Translation gives CASSRGGTNTEAFF.

The V gene is TRBV29-1, the J gene TRBJ2-7; the D is unclear. CDR1 is SQVTM, CDR2 ANQGSEA, per germline. CDR3 length: 11 residues. Trimming removed 6 bases at V and 3 bases at J, with 9 bases between. DNA for the CDR3: TGCAGCGTCGTTGAGGACTACGAGCAGTACTTC. This translates into CSVVEDYEQYF.

The V and J genes are TRBV27 and TRBJ1-2; D is unclear. With 5 bases removed from V and 7 bases from J, the gap between germline ends came to 11 bases. The germline gives CDR1 MNHEY, CDR2 SMNVEV (reference sequence). This CDR3 is 12 amino acids long. CDR3 DNA: TGTGCCAGCAGTCAATCCGGGGTTGGCTACACCTTC. Protein sequence: CASSQSGVGYTF.

The chain uses TRBV9 and TRBJ2-1, with D tentatively TRBD1 (5 bases). This CDR3 is 16 amino acids long. The germline V and J ends were trimmed by 3 bases and 2 bases, with 15 bases remaining between them. Germline V gene lookup returns CDR1 SGDLS and CDR2 YYNGEE. DNA of the CDR3: TGTGCCAGCAGCGCCTACAGGTTAAGCACCTACAATGAGCAGTTCTTC. This sequence encodes CASSAYRLSTYNEQFF.

The rearrangement joins TRBV19 to TRBJ2-2; 8 nucleotides agree with TRBD2. The CDR3 is made up of 16 amino acids. From germline, CDR1 is LNHDA and CDR2 SQIVND (reference sequence). Germline trimming cut 9 bases from V and 5 bases from J; bases unmatched to any gene: 14. The CDR3 DNA reads TGTGCCAGAAGCCCGACCGGGACTAGGCGGACCGGGGAGCTGTTTTTT. Amino acids: CARSPTGTRRTGELFF.

The chain carries TRBV5-6 and TRBJ2-5, with TRBD1 identical over 9 bases. Germline V gene data show CDR1 as SGHDT and CDR2 as YYEEEE. CDR3 length: 15 amino acids. Trimming at V came to 4 bases and at J to 2 bases, leaving 6 bases not matched to a gene. The CDR3 DNA reads TGTGCCAGCAGCGAAAACAGGGGGCTTCAAGAGACCCAGTACTTC. Protein product: CASSENRGLQETQYF.

The CDR3 spells CASSYTGSLNEQFF. DNA for the CDR3: TGTGCCAGCAGTTACACAGGGTCCCTCAATGAGCAGTTCTTC. V usage is TRBV6-5 and J usage is TRBJ2-1; D might be TRBD1 (6 bases). V was cut by 2 bases and J by 6 bases, with 11 bases left in between. CDR1 and CDR2 from the germline V gene are MNHEY and SVGAGI. CDR3 size: 14 residues.

The chain combines TRBV7-9 with TRBJ2-7; D remains ambiguous. Per the germline V gene, CDR1 is SEHNR and CDR2 is FQNEAQ (reference sequence). Trimming removed 8 bases from V and 4 bases from J, with 18 bases in between. This CDR3 has 14 residues. This chain's CDR3 is CASSLVGNPYEQYF. The CDR3 DNA reads TGTGCCAGCTCTTTGGTGGGGAACCCTTACGAGCAGTACTTC.

J is TRBJ1-2 and V is TRBV28; no clear D. The CDR3 runs to 15 residues. CDR1 is MDHEN, CDR2 SYDVKM, per germline. V gave up 4 bases and J gave up 4 bases, with 16 bases separating them. The CDR3 DNA follows: TGTGCCAGCAGTTCGGCATCCACGAGCGTCTATGGCTACACCTTC. Translating it yields CASSSASTSVYGYTF.

Concerning this clone itself: The same CDR3 also results from other DNA sequences found in this sample. CDR3 in amino acids: CASSLDSSYEQYF. The CDR3, as DNA: TGTGCCAGCAGCTTAGACAGCTCCTACGAGCAGTACTTC. The chain has TRBV2 and TRBJ2-7; D may be TRBD1 (5 bases). The V end lost 6 bases, the J end lost 0 bases, and 9 bases lay between the germline ends. Germline V gives CDR1 SNHLY, CDR2 FYNNEI. The CDR3 runs 13 residues.